These 8 T cell receptor beta chains were sequenced from one sample in a study of vaccination and CD4 T cells after COVID-19. Scientists ran DNA taken from cultured CD4+ T cells through the Oncomine TCR Beta short-read assay for sequencing. TCRdb called the PCR reads again in MiXCR, with one record for every CDR3 protein. The table records approximately 12,000 distinct CDR3 sequences, around 40% of them present only once. Their antigens remain unidentified. Treatment specified: 10-day PBMC culture with coronavirus spike peptide pools or control peptides (ViraFEST assay). The sequencing input was cultured CD4+ T cells from blood. Receptors were obtained from a human donor with COVID-19.

This chain uses TRBV19 with TRBJ2-1, with no clear D. V was pared by 7 bases and J by 3 bases, with 16 bases between. There are 15 residues in the CDR3. Germline lookup yields CDR1 LNHDA and CDR2 SQIVND (reference sequence). The CDR3 reads CASTQLLGFYNEQFF. The CDR3 DNA reads as TGTGCCAGTACCCAACTACTGGGTTTCTACAATGAGCAGTTCTTC.

The V and J genes are TRBV24-1 and TRBJ2-7; 7 nucleotides match TRBD1. The germline gives CDR1 KGHDR, CDR2 SFDVKD. V gave up 7 bases and J gave up 5 bases; unmatched junction bases: 1. The CDR3 sequence is 11 residues long. CDR3 nucleotides: TGTGCCACCAGCGACAGGGACGAGCAGTACTTC. It specifies CATSDRDEQYF.

This clonotype is categorized as large. V and J are TRBV12-3 or TRBV12-4 and TRBJ1-2, with D maybe TRBD1 (5 bases). CDR3 length: 13 amino acids. V was pared by 7 bases and J by 3 bases, with 12 bases between. As DNA, the CDR3 is TGTGCCAGCACCTTCCAGGGTTACTATGGCTACACCTTC. The encoded protein is CASTFQGYYGYTF.

V and J are TRBV6-5 and TRBJ1-3; 9 nucleotides align to TRBD1. CDR3 length: 16 residues. Germline V CDR1 and CDR2: MNHEY, SVGAGI. The trim removed 4 bases at V and 2 bases at J, leaving 6 bases unmatched. Here the CDR3 DNA reads TGTGCCAGCAGTTTCTCCGGGACAGGGCCTGGAAACACCATATATTTT. Protein: CASSFSGTGPGNTIYF.

This clonotype was seen a few times. The chain combines TRBV10-2 with TRBJ2-7; D is unresolved. The ends were cut back, 4 bases at V and 2 bases at J, with 9 bases in the middle. The germline CDR1 and CDR2 sequences are WSHSY and SAAADI. This CDR3 is 13 amino acids long. CDR3 bases: TGCGCCAGCAGTGTAGGCACCGCCTACGAGCAGTACTTC. Amino acids: CASSVGTAYEQYF.

This clonotype was seen a few times. The chain links TRBV6-2 or TRBV6-3 to TRBJ1-2, with TRBD1 matching over 8 bases. The CDR3 runs to 17 residues. Unmatched junction bases numbered 14, after V lost 0 bases and J lost 8 bases. Germline V gene data show CDR1 as MNHEY and CDR2 as SVGEGT. CDR3 amino acids: CASSYSMGTGAVRGYTF. The CDR3 DNA follows: TGTGCCAGCAGTTACTCGATGGGGACAGGCGCGGTGAGGGGCTACACCTTC.

The CDR3 DNA reads as TGTGCTACCAGCTTAGGAGGGGTACAGGATACGCAGTATTTT. It specifies CATSLGGVQDTQYF. This rearrangement joins TRBV7-3 to TRBJ2-3, with D maybe TRBD2 (6 bases). This CDR3 is built from 14 residues. CDR1 and CDR2 from the germline V gene are SGHTA and FQGTGA.

The chain joins TRBV27 to TRBJ1-5; TRBD1 might be the D (5 bases). Germline lookup yields CDR1 MNHEY and CDR2 SMNVEV (reference sequence). The CDR3 consists of 15 residues. V was clipped by 6 bases and J by 2 bases, with 14 bases between them. CDR3 amino acids: CASSPRVFGNQPQHF. The CDR3 bases are TGTGCCAGCAGCCCCAGGGTATTTGGCAATCAGCCCCAGCATTTT.